This T cell receptor beta chain was documented in a study of cytomegalovirus exposure and HLA in healthy donors. Sequenced by immunoSEQ multiplex PCR; TCRdb stores in-frame clones only, minus some. The table records about 64,000 clones, roughly 94% of them present only once. Germline CDR1 LGHNA, CDR2 YSLEER. After removal of 0 bases from V and 7 bases from J, the junction contained 1 base not matched to a gene. This CDR3 spans 14 amino acids. The chain recombines TRBV4-3 with TRBJ1-2; 11 nucleotides line up with TRBD1. The sample taken for sequencing was PBMCs. This clonotype originated in a woman under 30 in good health and CMV-seropositive. The CDR3 sequence: CASSQEGTGGGYTF. CDR3 nucleotide sequence: TGCGCCAGCAGCCAAGAGGGGACAGGGGGTGGCTACACCTTC.